The next 15 T cell receptor beta chains were all read from a single sample in a study of blood T cell repertoires in COVID-19. This table comes from immunoSEQ multiplex PCR, and its TCRdb copy is limited to in-frame clones, with some not included. The data show over 350,000 clones, approximately 90% seen once. The sequenced material came from peripheral blood. Receptors were obtained from a woman in her twenties or thirties with acute or convalescent COVID-19.

This rearrangement joins TRBV29-1 to TRBJ1-2; D unclear. This CDR3 is built from 13 residues. V lost 3 bases, J lost 4 bases, and 12 bases lay in between. Per germline, CDR1 SQVTM and CDR2 ANQGSEA. CDR3 region: CSVDDVSGYGYTF. The DNA of the CDR3 is TGCAGCGTTGACGACGTGTCGGGCTATGGCTACACCTTC.

The chain carries TRBV18 and TRBJ1-1, with no clear D. This CDR3 is built from 15 residues. Trimming removed 2 bases at V and 1 base at J, with 11 bases between. The germline CDR1 and CDR2 sequences are KGHSH and LQKENI. CDR3 in DNA: TGTGCCAGCTCACCAGTTTACAGCAGGAACACTGAAGCTTTCTTT. It is translated as CASSPVYSRNTEAFF.

CDR3 amino acids: CASSHLTSGSSYEQYF. The CDR3 nucleotides read TGTGCCAGCAGCCATCTGACTAGCGGAAGCTCCTACGAGCAGTACTTC. The rearrangement uses TRBV14 and TRBJ2-7, with 9 bases lining up with TRBD2. CDR1 SGHDN and CDR2 FVKESK come from the germline V gene. The CDR3 loop spans 16 amino acids. After removal of 3 bases from V and 0 bases from J, the junction contained 6 bases not matched to a gene.

This clone was observed a few times. The V call is TRBV2, the J call TRBJ2-7; possible D gene TRBD2, 5 bases. The CDR3 runs to 11 residues. Germline CDR1 SNHLY, CDR2 FYNNEI. Between the trimmed V and J ends, which lost 4 bases and 5 bases, there was a span of 6 bases. CDR3 nucleotide sequence: TGTGCCAGCAGTGGAGGGAACGAGCAGTACTTC. Translated: CASSGGNEQYF.

This chain links TRBV29-1 with TRBJ1-2; no definite D call. The CDR3 length is 17 residues. The germline gives CDR1 SQVTM, CDR2 ANQGSEA. V shed 3 bases and J shed 2 bases, with 22 bases lying between them. CDR3 bases: TGCAGCGTTGAGTATAGGGAGCGGATCCTTACAAACTATGGCTACACCTTC. Protein sequence: CSVEYRERILTNYGYTF.

With regard to this clone: Other DNA variants within this sample encode the same CDR3. The rearrangement links TRBV18 to TRBJ1-5, with TRBD1 as a possible D gene (6 bases). The V gene lost 6 bases and the J gene lost 4 bases, with 10 bases spanning the gap. Germline values: CDR1 KGHSH, CDR2 LQKENI. The length of the CDR3 is 13 residues. The CDR3 reads CASSPDRNQPQHF. The CDR3 DNA reads as TGTGCCAGCTCGCCGGACAGAAATCAGCCCCAGCATTTT. Using reference TRBV18 and TRBJ1-5 for the parts outside the CDR3, the full variable domain is NAGVMQNPRHLVRRRGQEARLRCSPMKGHSHVYWYRQLPEEGLKFMVYLQKENIIDESGMPKERFSAEFPKEGPSILRIQQVVRGDSAAYFCASSPDRNQPQHFGDGTRLSIL.

This clone occurred once. V and J are TRBV18 and TRBJ2-7; 7 bases align to TRBD1. The CDR3 has 14 amino acids. CDR1 and CDR2 from the germline V gene are KGHSH and LQKENI. Germline trimming cut 6 bases from V and 2 bases from J; bases unmatched to any gene: 7. This chain's CDR3 is CASSLRGQTYEQYF. The CDR3, as DNA: TGTGCCAGCTCGCTACGGGGACAGACCTACGAGCAGTACTTC.

The J gene is TRBJ2-2, the V gene TRBV7-6, with a possible D match to TRBD1 (5 bases). The CDR3 length is 15 residues. V lost 2 bases and J lost 3, with 10 bases in between. Germline values: CDR1 SGHVS, CDR2 FNYEAQ. The CDR3 spells CASSLRLGDTGELFF. CDR3 DNA sequence: TGTGCCAGCAGCTTACGTCTAGGGGACACCGGGGAGCTGTTTTTT.

The chain uses TRBV9 and TRBJ2-7; D possibly corresponds to TRBD1 (8 bases). From germline, CDR1 is SGDLS and CDR2 YYNGEE. Trimming removed 3 bases from V and 3 bases from J, with 13 bases in between. The CDR3 is 14 residues long. CDR3 region: CASSATGGDYEQYF. The DNA of the CDR3 is TGTGCCAGCAGCGCTACAGGGGGGGACTACGAGCAGTACTTC. Using reference TRBV9 and TRBJ2-7 for the parts outside the CDR3, the full variable domain is DSGVTQTPKHLITATGQRVTLRCSPRSGDLSVYWYQQSLDQGLQFLIQYYNGEERAKGNILERFSAQQFPDLHSELNLSSLELGDSALYFCASSATGGDYEQYFGPGTRLTVT.

The chain recombines TRBV5-1 with TRBJ1-1; no reliable D call. The CDR3 covers 14 residues. The V and J ends lost 2 bases and 1 base respectively, with 9 bases between them. Germline V gene sequence: CDR1 SGHRS, CDR2 YFSETQ. The CDR3 DNA reads TGCGCCAGCAGCTTCTCCGACACGAACACTGAAGCTTTCTTT. Residues: CASSFSDTNTEAFF.

The chain is built from TRBV5-1 and TRBJ2-5; 7 bases match TRBD2. The CDR3 length is 14 residues. Germline V gene data show CDR1 as SGHRS and CDR2 as YFSETQ. V lost 2 bases to trimming and J lost 3 bases; unmatched junction nucleotides: 4. Here the CDR3 DNA reads TGCGCCAGCAGCTTTATGACTAGCAAAGAGACCCAGTACTTC. This encodes CASSFMTSKETQYF.

The chain links TRBV5-5 to TRBJ2-3, with D possibly being TRBD2 (5 bases). Germline V gene data show CDR1 as SGHKS and CDR2 as YYEKEE (reference sequence). Between the trimmed V and J ends, which lost 3 bases and 7 bases, there was a span of 9 bases. This CDR3 has 12 residues. The CDR3 here is CASSSTGNTQYF. CDR3 DNA sequence: TGTGCCAGCAGCTCCACCGGGAATACGCAGTATTTT.

This rearrangement joins TRBV10-3 to TRBJ1-1; TRBD1 might be the D (5 bases). The germline V gene encodes CDR1 ENHRY and CDR2 SYGVKD. Trimming cost V 6 bases and J 6 bases, with 14 bases left between them. This CDR3 has 13 residues. CDR3 bases: TGTGCCATCAGATCGGGGGTCGGGGCTGAAGCTTTCTTT. Protein: CAIRSGVGAEAFF.

V gene TRBV12-5 combines with J gene TRBJ2-7; 8 positions match TRBD1. Trimming removed 6 bases from V and 0 bases from J; junction bases left unmatched: 7. CDR1 and CDR2 from the germline V gene are LGHNT and FRNRAP. The CDR3 is 15 residues long. The CDR3 region has the DNA TGTGCTAGTGGATCCGGGACAGGCCTCTCCTACGAGCAGTACTTC. It specifies CASGSGTGLSYEQYF.

V gene TRBV7-2 combines with J gene TRBJ2-1; 7 positions agree with TRBD2. The germline V gene has CDR1 SGHTA and CDR2 FQGNSA. The CDR3 covers 17 residues. J was trimmed by 4 bases and V by 0 bases; bases with no gene match: 9. The CDR3 protein is CASSLAIWGGEYNEQFF. The DNA for the CDR3 is TGTGCCAGCAGCTTAGCCATCTGGGGGGGGGAATACAATGAGCAGTTCTTC.